The 25 T cell receptor beta chains listed next were all sequenced from one sample in a study of blood T cell repertoires in COVID-19. The data were produced by immunoSEQ multiplex PCR, yet TCRdb's version contains in-frame clones alone and is incomplete. Among fewer than 150,000 clones, almost 85% were seen once, and the ten largest hold about 12%. Sequenced material: peripheral blood. These receptors were obtained from a woman aged 25 to 39 who had recovered from COVID-19.

This clone appeared a single time. The genes are TRBV2 and TRBJ2-7; TRBD1 matches at 7 bases. The CDR3 spans 12 residues. The germline V gene encodes CDR1 SNHLY and CDR2 FYNNEI. V gave up 8 bases and J gave up 2 bases; unmatched junction bases: 3. The CDR3 sequence: CASQQGTYEQYF. CDR3 nucleotide sequence: TGTGCCAGCCAACAGGGGACCTACGAGCAGTACTTC.

The rearrangement links TRBV11-3 to TRBJ2-3; 8 bases are shared with TRBD1. This CDR3 comprises 14 residues. V lost 5 bases and J lost 1; bases outside the gene matches: 2. Per germline, CDR1 SGHNT and CDR2 YENEEA. The CDR3 loop reads CASSEGQGTDTQYF. The CDR3 bases are TGTGCCAGCAGCGAGGGACAGGGCACAGATACGCAGTATTTT. Based on the CDR3 plus reference TRBV11-3 and TRBJ2-3, the full variable domain is EAGVVQSPRYKIIEKKQPVAFWCNPISGHNTLYWYLQNLGQGPELLIRYENEEAVDDSQLPKDRFSAERLKGVDSTLKIQPAELGDSAVYLCASSEGQGTDTQYFGPGTRLTVL.

The CDR3 sequence is CASSQDPIDRAEAFF. The CDR3 DNA follows: TGCGCCAGCAGCCAAGATCCTATAGACAGGGCCGAAGCTTTCTTT. The rearrangement uses TRBV4-1 and TRBJ1-1, with 7 bases lining up with TRBD1. The V gene's germline CDR1 is MGHRA and CDR2 YSYEKL. The CDR3 length is 15 residues. Unmatched junction bases numbered 9, after V lost 0 bases and J lost 8 bases.

The gene calls are TRBV29-1 and TRBJ1-2, with D possibly matching TRBD1 (5 bases). The V and J ends lost 7 bases and 10 bases respectively, with 7 bases between them. Germline CDR1 SQVTM, CDR2 ANQGSEA. This CDR3 has 8 amino acids. CDR3 bases: TGCAGCGCTGGACACTACACCTTC. The encoded protein is CSAGHYTF.

The chain joins TRBV18 to TRBJ2-7; 10 nucleotides match TRBD1. V shed 6 bases, J shed 3 bases, and the junction held 14 bases outside the gene matches. The CDR3 contains 17 residues. CDR1 is KGHSH and CDR2 is LQKENI in the germline V gene. CDR3 DNA sequence: TGTGCCAGCTCCCGATCCACGACGGGGACAGGGGTCTACGAGCAGTACTTC. Protein: CASSRSTTGTGVYEQYF.

CDR3 amino acids: CASMGLAGIGELFF. In DNA, the CDR3 is TGTGCCAGTATGGGACTAGCGGGAATCGGGGAGCTGTTTTTT. This sequence joins TRBV19 and TRBJ2-2; 13 bases map to TRBD2. The germline V gene encodes CDR1 LNHDA and CDR2 SQIVND (reference sequence). The CDR3 consists of 14 residues. Trimming took 7 bases from V and 7 from J; bases not matched to a gene: 3.

CDR3 loop: CASARAGELFF. The CDR3 nucleotides read TGTGCCAGTGCGAGAGCCGGGGAGCTGTTTTTT. The chain couples TRBV19 to TRBJ2-2; D unclear. Germline CDR1 reads LNHDA; CDR2 reads SQIVND (reference sequence). The CDR3 contains 11 residues. Trimming cost V 8 bases and J 6 bases, with 7 bases left between them. Variable domain in full (rest from reference TRBV19 and TRBJ2-2): DGGITQSPKYLFRKEGQNVTLSCEQNLNHDAMYWYRQDPGQGLRLIYYSQIVNDFQKGDIAEGYSVSREKKESFPLTVTSAQKNPTAFYLCASARAGELFFGEGSRLTVL.

The rearrangement uses TRBV9 and TRBJ1-2; TRBD1 agrees at 10 bases. The germline CDR1 and CDR2 sequences are SGDLS and YYNGEE. V dropped 2 bases and J dropped 4; count of bases not matched to a gene: 8. This CDR3 spans 16 amino acids. The CDR3 nucleotides read TGTGCCAGCAGCGTCTCCGCGACAGGGGGCTTCTATGGCTACACCTTC. Translation: CASSVSATGGFYGYTF.

The chain uses TRBV25-1 and TRBJ2-1; D possibly corresponds to TRBD2 (6 bases). Per germline, CDR1 MGHDK and CDR2 SYGVNS. The CDR3 sequence is 14 residues long. V was clipped by 5 bases and J by 8 bases, with 16 bases between them. The CDR3 protein is CASSPTAEGDEQFF. The CDR3, as DNA: TGTGCCAGCAGTCCGACGGCGGAGGGCGATGAGCAGTTCTTC.

This chain connects TRBV7-9 to TRBJ1-2; D may be TRBD1 (5 bases). This CDR3 comprises 14 residues. Germline-derived CDR1 and CDR2 are SEHNR and FQNEAQ (reference sequence). V dropped 5 bases and J dropped 3 bases, with 13 bases sitting between them. The CDR3 loop reads CASSPRGEDYGYTF. The CDR3 DNA sequence: TGTGCCAGCAGCCCCCGGGGGGAGGACTATGGCTACACCTTC. The complete variable domain, with remaining parts taken from reference TRBV7-9 and TRBJ1-2, reads DTGVSQNPRHKITKRGQNVTFRCDPISEHNRLYWYRQTLGQGPEFLTYFQNEAQLEKSRLLSDRFSAERPKGSFSTLEIQRTEQGDSAMYLCASSPRGEDYGYTFGSGTRLTVV.

The chain is built from TRBV15 and TRBJ1-4; 11 bases are a match to TRBD1. The J segment lost 8 bases and the V segment lost 5 bases, leaving 10 bases of the junction unmatched. Looked up from germline, CDR1 is LNHNV and CDR2 is YYDKDF (reference sequence). CDR3 length: 16 amino acids. CDR3 residues: CATSEDRGQGGEKLFF. Written as DNA, the CDR3 is TGTGCCACCAGCGAGGACAGGGGGCAGGGGGGCGAAAAACTGTTTTTT.

The chain employs TRBV6-1 and TRBJ1-5; a possible D gene is TRBD1 (6 bases). V was clipped by 3 bases and J by 3 bases, with 12 bases between them. CDR3 length: 15 residues. From germline, CDR1 is MNHNS and CDR2 SASEGT. The CDR3 region has the DNA TGTGCCAGCAGTGACCGACAGGTATTCAATCAGCCCCAGCATTTT. It is translated as CASSDRQVFNQPQHF.

This clone was found once. CDR3: CASSVQNRDTTEAFF. The CDR3 nucleotides read TGTGCCAGCAGTGTACAGAACCGGGACACCACTGAAGCTTTCTTT. The chain couples TRBV2 to TRBJ1-1, with D tentatively TRBD1 (6 bases). CDR3 length equals 15 residues. Germline V gene lookup returns CDR1 SNHLY and CDR2 FYNNEI. The V gene lost 4 bases and the J gene lost 4 bases, with 16 bases spanning the gap. Using reference TRBV2 and TRBJ1-1 for the parts outside the CDR3, the full variable domain is EPEVTQTPSHQVTQMGQEVILRCVPISNHLYFYWYRQILGQKVEFLVSFYNNEISEKSEIFDDQFSVERPDGSNFTLKIRSTKLEDSAMYFCASSVQNRDTTEAFFGQGTRLTVV.

The rearrangement joins TRBV19 to TRBJ1-5; the match to TRBD1 covers 9 bases. The CDR3 contains 16 residues. Germline V gene lookup returns CDR1 LNHDA and CDR2 SQIVND (reference sequence). After removal of 2 bases from V and 5 bases from J, the junction contained 7 bases not matched to a gene. The CDR3 reads CASSIFIRQGDQPQHF. The CDR3 DNA sequence: TGTGCCAGTAGTATATTTATTCGACAGGGGGATCAGCCCCAGCATTTT.

The V and J genes are TRBV6-5 and TRBJ2-2, with D hard to call. CDR1 is MNHEY, CDR2 SVGAGI, per germline. Trimming removed 0 bases from V and 0 bases from J, with 5 bases in between. The length of the CDR3 is 15 residues. The CDR3 region has the DNA TGTGCCAGCAGTTACTCGTCCGCGAACACCGGGGAGCTGTTTTTT. As protein: CASSYSSANTGELFF.

The CDR3 sequence: CASSPLVGQGDYGYTF. DNA of the CDR3: TGTGCCAGCAGCCCCCTAGTAGGACAGGGGGACTATGGCTACACCTTC. The chain links TRBV3-1 (or the pseudogene TRBV3-2) to TRBJ1-2, with TRBD1 identical over 10 bases. Germline CDR1 is LGHDT and CDR2 is YNNKEL (reference sequence). V dropped 4 bases and J dropped 3; count of bases not matched to a gene: 8. This CDR3 contains 16 residues.

This rearrangement joins TRBV6-6 to TRBJ2-2, with D maybe TRBD1 (6 bases). The length of the CDR3 is 15 residues. Trimming pared 5 bases from V and 1 base from J, leaving 11 bases between. CDR1 MNHNY and CDR2 SVGAGI come from the germline V gene (reference sequence). CDR3 DNA: TGTGCCAGCAGTGACAGGCCTATGAACACCGGGGAGCTGTTTTTT. Amino acids: CASSDRPMNTGELFF.

The chain employs TRBV30 and TRBJ1-2; tentative D call: TRBD1 (6 bases). The germline V gene has CDR1 GTSNPN and CDR2 SVGIG (reference sequence). The CDR3 covers 14 residues. The V end lost 3 bases, the J end lost 4 bases, and 15 bases lay between the germline ends. The CDR3 is CAWSPNGQTYGYTF. For the CDR3, the DNA is TGTGCCTGGAGCCCTAATGGACAGACCTATGGCTACACCTTC.

This clone occurred a few times. The chain is built from TRBV5-1 and TRBJ2-2, with D possibly TRBD1 on 5 matching bases. This CDR3 region has 16 residues. The germline gives CDR1 SGHRS, CDR2 YFSETQ. With 4 bases removed from V and 3 bases from J, the gap between germline ends came to 16 bases. DNA of the CDR3: TGCGCCAGCAGCCTTCTGGGGCTCATGGACACCGGGGAGCTGTTTTTT. This gives the protein CASSLLGLMDTGELFF.

This chain joins TRBV6-5 and TRBJ2-3; possibly TRBD2 for D (7 bases). Germline assignment: CDR1 MNHEY and CDR2 SVGAGI. Trimming cost V 0 bases and J 1 base, with 11 bases left between them. The CDR3 loop spans 16 amino acids. CDR3 DNA sequence: TGTGCCAGCAGTTACTCGGGGGGGCCTGGCACAGATACGCAGTATTTT. It codes for CASSYSGGPGTDTQYF.

This chain connects TRBV2 to TRBJ2-7, with D unclear. The CDR3 consists of 13 residues. The ends were cut back, 3 bases at V and 4 bases at J, with 10 bases in the middle. Germline-derived CDR1 and CDR2 are SNHLY and FYNNEI. The CDR3 DNA is TGTGCCAGCAGTGATCCCTTTAATTACGAGCAGTACTTC. Translating it yields CASSDPFNYEQYF. The entire variable domain, with the rest obtained from reference TRBV2 and TRBJ2-7, is as follows: EPEVTQTPSHQVTQMGQEVILRCVPISNHLYFYWYRQILGQKVEFLVSFYNNEISEKSEIFDDQFSVERPDGSNFTLKIRSTKLEDSAMYFCASSDPFNYEQYFGPGTRLTVT.

V gene TRBV30 combines with J gene TRBJ2-3; 9 positions agree with TRBD1. CDR3 length: 16 amino acids. J lost 6 bases, V lost 2 bases, and 12 bases had no gene match. CDR1 is GTSNPN, CDR2 SVGIG, per germline (reference sequence). CDR3 in DNA: TGTGCCTGGAGTACCGGGACAGGGAATTATATCGATACGCAGTATTTT. As protein: CAWSTGTGNYIDTQYF.

The CDR3 is CASSPPSSGTDTQYF. The DNA for the CDR3 is TGTGCCAGCTCACCACCGTCTAGCGGCACAGATACGCAGTATTTT. This sequence joins TRBV18 and TRBJ2-3; tentatively, D is TRBD2 (6 bases). The CDR3 is 15 residues long. The V end was cut by 0 bases, the J end by 1 base, with 8 bases between. Germline values: CDR1 KGHSH, CDR2 LQKENI.

The rearrangement joins TRBV12-3 or TRBV12-4 to TRBJ2-7; TRBD1 agrees at 7 bases. With 5 bases clipped from V and 5 bases from J, the junction kept 3 bases outside the gene matches. CDR3 size: 12 residues. CDR3 in amino acids: CASSTGENEQYF. CDR3 DNA: TGTGCCAGCAGTACAGGGGAAAACGAGCAGTACTTC.

The J gene is TRBJ2-7, the V gene TRBV18; D gene uncertain. The CDR3 sequence is 15 residues long. CDR1 and CDR2 from the germline V gene are KGHSH and LQKENI. Trimming removed 3 bases at V and 0 bases at J, with 12 bases between. The CDR3 is CASSPPVPSSYEQYF. DNA for the CDR3: TGTGCCAGCTCACCCCCGGTCCCGAGCTCCTACGAGCAGTACTTC.